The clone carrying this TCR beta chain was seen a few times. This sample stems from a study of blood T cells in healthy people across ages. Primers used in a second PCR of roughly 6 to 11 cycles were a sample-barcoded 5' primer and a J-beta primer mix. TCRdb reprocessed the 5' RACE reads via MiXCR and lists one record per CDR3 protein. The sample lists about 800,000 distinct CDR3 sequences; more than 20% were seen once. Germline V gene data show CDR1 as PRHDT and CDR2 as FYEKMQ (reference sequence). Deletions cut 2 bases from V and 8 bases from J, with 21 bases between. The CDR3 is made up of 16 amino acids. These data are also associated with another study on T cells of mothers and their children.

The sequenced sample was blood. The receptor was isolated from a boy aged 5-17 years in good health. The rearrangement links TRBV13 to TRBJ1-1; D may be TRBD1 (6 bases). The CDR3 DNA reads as TGTGCCAGCAGCTTAAGCCAGACAGGACAGCTAGAAGAAGCTTTCTTT. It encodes CASSLSQTGQLEEAFF.